Shown below are 6 T cell receptor beta chains from a single sample sequenced in a study of blood T cell repertoires in COVID-19. Profiled with immunoSEQ multiplex PCR; TCRdb holds only in-frame clones, not every one. Among about 120,000 clones listed, 74% were seen once. Sequenced input: peripheral blood. The receptors derive from a man in his 60s with acute or convalescent COVID-19.

V gene TRBV27 combines with J gene TRBJ2-2; D is perhaps TRBD2 (7 bases). The CDR3 sequence is 16 residues long. V lost 5 bases, J lost 0 bases, and 13 bases lay in between. Per germline, CDR1 MNHEY and CDR2 SMNVEV (reference sequence). CDR3 nucleotide sequence: TGTGCCAGCAGTCCGTGGGGGGGGCCGAACACCGGGGAGCTGTTTTTT. It translates to CASSPWGGPNTGELFF.

By proportion, this clone is medium-sized. The V gene is TRBV7-8, the J gene TRBJ1-6; unclear D gene. CDR3 length: 15 amino acids. Trimming removed 8 bases from V and 0 bases from J, with 11 bases in between. CDR1 SGHVS and CDR2 FQNEAQ come from the germline V gene. In nucleotides, the CDR3 is TGTGCCAGCCAGTACGGGAGCTCCTATAATTCACCCCTCCACTTT. It yields the protein CASQYGSSYNSPLHF.

The V and J genes are TRBV10-1 and TRBJ2-7; 10 bases are shared with TRBD1. The CDR3 spans 17 residues. V was clipped by 0 bases and J by 6 bases; unmatched bases: 11. CDR1 and CDR2 (germline): WNHNN, SYGVQD (reference sequence). The CDR3 DNA reads TGCGCCAGCAGTGAGTCGAGGCGGACAGGGGGAATGGTCGAGCAGTACTTC. Translated, it gives CASSESRRTGGMVEQYF.

This clone was found a few times. The J gene is TRBJ2-2, the V gene TRBV7-3; 7 nucleotides line up with TRBD1. Trimming removed 6 bases from V and 0 bases from J; junction bases left unmatched: 4. Germline CDR1 and CDR2: SGHTA and FQGTGA. The CDR3 consists of 15 residues. CDR3 sequence: CASSMDRPNTGELFF. The CDR3 DNA reads as TGTGCCAGCAGTATGGACAGGCCGAACACCGGGGAGCTGTTTTTT.

This clone has just one count. The chain employs TRBV7-9 and TRBJ1-4; the D gene is possibly TRBD1 (5 bases). Trimming stripped 5 bases from V and 8 bases from J, with 21 bases between. The CDR3 has 16 amino acids. CDR1 is SEHNR, CDR2 FQNEAQ, per germline (reference sequence). CDR3: CASSLQTGGVREKLFF. CDR3 coding DNA: TGTGCCAGCAGCCTCCAAACTGGAGGGGTGAGGGAAAAACTGTTTTTT.

The rearrangement uses TRBV5-1 and TRBJ2-1; a weak D match, TRBD2 (6 bases). The CDR3 loop spans 15 amino acids. The germline V gene encodes CDR1 SGHRS and CDR2 YFSETQ. V lost 3 bases to trimming and J lost 2 bases, with 12 bases between them. The CDR3 loop reads CASSSGGGTYNEQFF. In DNA, the CDR3 is TGCGCCAGCAGCTCCGGTGGGGGGACCTACAATGAGCAGTTCTTC.